A single sample gave rise to the 15 T cell receptor beta chains below, sequenced in a study of cytotoxic CD8 clonotypes in ibrutinib-treated CLL. Measured with immunoSEQ multiplex PCR; TCRdb has only the in-frame clones, and not every one. This sample carries about 50,000 clones, around four fifths of them seen once, and the ten largest clones take 20%. Specimen: PBMCs, collected after 24 months of ibrutinib treatment. Every receptor here comes from a human donor with chronic lymphocytic leukemia.

The J gene is TRBJ2-3, the V gene TRBV11-3, with D possibly being TRBD1 (5 bases). Trimming removed 2 bases at V and 4 bases at J, with 7 bases between. The CDR3 is made up of 13 amino acids. The germline CDR1 and CDR2 sequences are SGHNT and YENEEA. This CDR3 is CASSLQGSDTQYF. CDR3 DNA: TGTGCCAGCAGCTTACAGGGATCAGATACGCAGTATTTT. Complete variable domain (other parts from reference TRBV11-3 and TRBJ2-3): EAGVVQSPRYKIIEKKQPVAFWCNPISGHNTLYWYLQNLGQGPELLIRYENEEAVDDSQLPKDRFSAERLKGVDSTLKIQPAELGDSAVYLCASSLQGSDTQYFGPGTRLTVL.

In this sample, this clone turned up once. The chain has TRBV15 and TRBJ2-5, with D tentatively TRBD1 (7 bases). Germline V gives CDR1 LNHNV, CDR2 YYDKDF (reference sequence). V gave up 6 bases and J gave up 5 bases, with 19 bases separating them. The CDR3 is 15 amino acids. The CDR3 bases are TGTGCCACCAGTCTCAGGGGGGTCTGGGGTGAGACCCAGTACTTC. Protein product: CATSLRGVWGETQYF.

V gene TRBV7-2 combines with J gene TRBJ2-1, with D unclear. The ends were cut back, 5 bases at V and 9 bases at J, with 17 bases in the middle. The CDR3 extends over 14 amino acids. Germline V gives CDR1 SGHTA, CDR2 FQGNSA. CDR3 coding DNA: TGTGCCAGCAGCCTCGAGTTGATGGGAAGTGAGCAGTTCTTC. The encoded protein is CASSLELMGSEQFF.

The genes are TRBV20-1 and TRBJ2-3; D is ambiguous. V lost 6 bases to trimming and J lost 2 bases, with 6 bases between them. The germline V gene has CDR1 DFQATT and CDR2 SNEGSKA (reference sequence). The CDR3 runs to 11 residues. This CDR3 is CSAPATDTQYF. CDR3 bases: TGCAGTGCCCCCGCCACAGATACGCAGTATTTT.

This clone was seen only once. The J gene is TRBJ1-2, the V gene TRBV9; 8 positions agree with TRBD1. The germline CDR1 and CDR2 sequences are SGDLS and YYNGEE. Losses at the gene ends were 3 bases for V and 4 bases for J; bases not matched to a gene: 11. The CDR3 is 16 residues long. As DNA, the CDR3 is TGTGCCAGCAGCGACAGCTCAGGGGGCGCGGGCTATGGCTACACCTTC. Translated: CASSDSSGGAGYGYTF.

By share of the sample, this clone is medium-sized. CDR3: CAWSFRTGQNNQPQHF. The CDR3 DNA reads TGTGCCTGGAGTTTCCGGACAGGCCAGAACAATCAGCCCCAGCATTTT. The J gene is TRBJ1-5, the V gene TRBV30, with 7 bases matching TRBD1. CDR1 and CDR2 from the germline V gene are GTSNPN and SVGIG (reference sequence). Trimming removed 2 bases from V and 3 bases from J; junction bases left unmatched: 10. The CDR3 is made up of 16 amino acids.

This clone was counted a few times. This chain uses TRBV7-2 with TRBJ2-1, with 16 bases lining up with TRBD2. Per germline, CDR1 SGHTA and CDR2 FQGNSA. Losses at the gene ends were 5 bases for V and 8 bases for J; bases not matched to a gene: 9. The CDR3 has 17 residues. As DNA, the CDR3 is TGTGCCAGCAGCGGTTCCGGGACTAGCGGGAGGGCCTATGAGCAGTTCTTC. Translating gives CASSGSGTSGRAYEQFF.

This chain connects TRBV7-2 to TRBJ1-1, with D uncertain. Trimming stripped 1 base from V and 1 base from J, with 7 bases between. The CDR3 length is 14 residues. Germline V gene sequence: CDR1 SGHTA, CDR2 FQGNSA. CDR3 DNA: TGTGCCAGCAGCTTAGGGGAGGAGAACACTGAAGCTTTCTTT. Amino acids: CASSLGEENTEAFF.

The CDR3 is CASSSSGQGIYTQYF. CDR3 coding DNA: TGTGCCAGCAGTTCCTCGGGACAGGGGATATATACGCAGTATTTT. The chain recombines TRBV28 with TRBJ2-3; TRBD1 agrees at 10 bases. Losses at the gene ends were 4 bases for V and 7 bases for J; bases not matched to a gene: 8. The CDR3 loop spans 15 amino acids. Germline CDR1 and CDR2: MDHEN and SYDVKM.

The rearrangement joins TRBV4-1 to TRBJ2-1, with 11 bases lining up with TRBD2. The junction had 10 bases not matched to a gene; V was cut back by 2 bases and J by 1 base. The CDR3 totals 19 residues. Germline V gene lookup returns CDR1 MGHRA and CDR2 YSYEKL. The CDR3 DNA is TGCGCCAGCAGCCAACTCGGCCTAGCGGGAGGATCATCCTACAATGAGCAGTTCTTC. Residues: CASSQLGLAGGSSYNEQFF.

This clone was seen a single time. The chain uses TRBV11-2 and TRBJ2-7; D remains unclear. CDR1 and CDR2 (germline): SGHAT, FQNNGV. This CDR3 has 16 residues. Trimming stripped 5 bases from V and 2 bases from J, with 19 bases between. CDR3 sequence: CASSPWRSYTAYEQYF. The CDR3 bases are TGTGCCAGCAGCCCGTGGCGGAGTTATACGGCCTACGAGCAGTACTTC.

V usage is TRBV7-3 and J usage is TRBJ2-1; 9 bases agree with TRBD2. Germline V gene lookup returns CDR1 SGHTA and CDR2 FQGTGA. The CDR3 length is 15 residues. V lost 2 bases, J lost 5 bases, and 4 bases stayed unmatched. The CDR3 region has the DNA TGTGCCAGCAGCTTACTGTCTAGCGGGGACAATGAGCAGTTCTTC. Its translation: CASSLLSSGDNEQFF.

The V gene is TRBV30, the J gene TRBJ2-5, with D perhaps matching TRBD2 (5 bases). This CDR3 contains 16 residues. Trimming took 0 bases from V and 5 from J, leaving 19 bases between them. Looked up from germline, CDR1 is GTSNPN and CDR2 is SVGIG (reference sequence). CDR3 loop: CAWSVYGIAVAETQYF. The CDR3 DNA follows: TGTGCCTGGAGTGTATACGGGATAGCCGTCGCGGAGACCCAGTACTTC. The complete variable domain, with remaining parts taken from reference TRBV30 and TRBJ2-5, reads SQTIHQWPATLVQPVGSPLSLECTVEGTSNPNLYWYRQAAGRGLQLLFYSVGIGQISSEVPQNLSASRPQDRQFILSSKKLLLSDSGFYLCAWSVYGIAVAETQYFGPGTRLLVL.

The chain has TRBV10-3 and TRBJ2-7; D assignment may be TRBD1 or TRBD2 (5 bases each). This CDR3 has 15 residues. Trimming cost V 2 bases and J 0 bases, with 11 bases left between them. The germline V gene encodes CDR1 ENHRY and CDR2 SYGVKD. The CDR3 reads CAISEVGRSSYEQYF. CDR3 nucleotide sequence: TGTGCCATCAGTGAGGTGGGACGGAGCTCCTACGAGCAGTACTTC.

V is TRBV19 and J is TRBJ2-2, with 7 bases fitting TRBD2. Germline values: CDR1 LNHDA, CDR2 SQIVND (reference sequence). This CDR3 comprises 15 residues. Trimming took 3 bases from V and 2 from J; bases not matched to a gene: 3. DNA for the CDR3: TGTGCCAGTAGTATTCCGGGACTAAACACCGGGGAGCTGTTTTTT. It is translated as CASSIPGLNTGELFF.